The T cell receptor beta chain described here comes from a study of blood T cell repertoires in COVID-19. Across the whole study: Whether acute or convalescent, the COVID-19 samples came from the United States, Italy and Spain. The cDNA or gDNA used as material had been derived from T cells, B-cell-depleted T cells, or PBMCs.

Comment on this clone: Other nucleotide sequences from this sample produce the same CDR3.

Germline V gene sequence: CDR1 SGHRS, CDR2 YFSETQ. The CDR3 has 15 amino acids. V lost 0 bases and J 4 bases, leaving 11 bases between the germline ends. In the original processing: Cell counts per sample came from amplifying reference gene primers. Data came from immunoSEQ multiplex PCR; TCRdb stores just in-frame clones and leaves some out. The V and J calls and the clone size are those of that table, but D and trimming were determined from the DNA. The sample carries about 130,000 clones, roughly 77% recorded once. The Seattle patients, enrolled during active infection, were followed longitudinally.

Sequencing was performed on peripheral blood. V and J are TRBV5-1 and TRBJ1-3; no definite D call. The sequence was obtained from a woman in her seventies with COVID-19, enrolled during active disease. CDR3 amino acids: CASSLAPGEGNTIYF. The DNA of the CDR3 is TGCGCCAGCAGCTTGGCTCCAGGCGAGGGAAACACCATATATTTT.